This T cell receptor (beta chain) was captured in a study of cytomegalovirus exposure and HLA in healthy donors. The germline gives CDR1 SGHDT, CDR2 YYEEEE. Trimming removed 1 base from V and 7 bases from J; junction bases left unmatched: 7. The CDR3 is made up of 14 amino acids. With 60 Vbeta and 13 Jbeta primers, the PCR was carried out. The protocol was immunoSEQ multiplex PCR, while the TCRdb copy is restricted to in-frame clones and leaves out a portion. Its table records 45,000 to 60,000 clones. The clonotype originates from a male donor in good health and CMV-seronegative. Sequencing input: PBMCs. The V gene is TRBV5-6, the J gene TRBJ1-2, with TRBD1 matching over 7 bases. CDR3 amino acids: CASSLQGVSGGYTF. In DNA form, the CDR3 reads TGTGCCAGCAGCTTGCAGGGGGTGAGTGGTGGCTACACCTTC. The full variable domain, with the rest looked up from reference TRBV5-6 and TRBJ1-2, is DAGVTQSPTHLIKTRGQQVTLRCSPKSGHDTVSWYQQALGQGPQFIFQYYEEEERQRGNFPDRFSGHQFPNYSSELNVNALLLGDSALYLCASSLQGVSGGYTFGSGTRLTVV.